This T cell receptor (beta chain) originates from a study of shared clonotypes between healthy human individuals. DNA at about 210 ng, around 30,000 T cell genomes, went into sorted-subset replicate PCRs. Original analysis: In the immunoSEQ data, sequences were junction-only and lacked quality scores, so filtering differed. Clones were read by immunoSEQ multiplex PCR, and TCRdb kept only the in-frame ones, dropping some. For V, J and clone size, that table is used; D and trimming come from the DNA. The sample yields roughly 2 million clones, about 95% seen once. The CDR3 runs to 12 residues. CDR1 is GTSNPN and CDR2 is SVGIG in the germline V gene (reference sequence). CD45RO-negative CD8 cells positively selected for CCR7 made up the naive population, which excluded terminally differentiated effector memory CD45RA+ cells. A word on this clone: One end of the junction is discordant with germline, which a read error may explain.

This receptor was taken from a man younger than 35 in good health. The chain employs TRBV30 and TRBJ2-7; the match to TRBD2 covers 9 bases. What was sequenced was naive CD8+ T cells sorted from blood. CDR3 sequence reads: CAWTAGGLEQYF. CDR3 coding DNA: TGTGCATGGACGGCGGGGGGGCTCGAGCAGTACTTC. The variable domain in full, with the rest retrieved from reference TRBV30 and TRBJ2-7, is SQTIHQWPATLVQPVGSPLSLECTVEGTSNPNLYWYRQAAGRGLQLLFYSVGIGQISSEVPQNLSASRPQDRQFILSSKKLLLSDSGFYLCAWTAGGLEQYFGPGTRLTVT.